This is a list of T cell receptor beta chains from one sample in a study of beta chain features in type 1 diabetes. The method was immunoSEQ multiplex PCR; TCRdb's version includes in-frame clones alone and lacks a portion of them. In the table there are under 300,000 clones, roughly 21% of which are singletons. The sample taken for sequencing was naive CD4+ T cells from blood. These receptors all stem from a woman in her thirties or forties with type 1 diabetes. Both conserved end residues are part of each CDR3. D genes are given only for firm matches. Only some rows state a clone size, as once, few, many or a class for expanded clones.

j_call,clone_size,v_call,d_call,cdr3_aa,cdr3_nt
TRBJ2-3,.,TRBV5-1,TRBD1,CASSSLNRGRGTDTQYF,TGCGCCAGCAGCTCACTGAACAGGGGGCGCGGCACAGATACGCAGTATTTT
TRBJ1-5,.,TRBV7-2,.,CASSLGSGYREQPQHF,TGTGCCAGCAGCTTAGGGTCTGGGTACAGAGAACAGCCCCAGCATTTT
TRBJ2-7,.,TRBV4-3,.,CASSQEGGSEQYF,TGCGCCAGCAGCCAAGAAGGGGGTAGCGAGCAGTACTTC
TRBJ1-2,few,TRBV4-1,.,CASSRGHSGDGYTF,TGCGCCAGCAGCCGGGGACACTCCGGGGATGGCTACACCTTC
TRBJ1-2,few,TRBV7-8,.,CASSGPGSYGYTF,TGTGCCAGCAGCGGACCCGGGAGCTATGGCTACACCTTC
TRBJ2-3,.,TRBV7-2,.,CASQTPDTQYF,TGTGCCAGCCAAACTCCAGATACGCAGTATTTT
TRBJ2-3,few,TRBV7-3,.,CASSPGTSTDTQYF,TGTGCCAGCAGCCCCGGGACTAGCACAGATACGCAGTATTTT
TRBJ1-2,.,TRBV6-6,.,CASAARGGYTF,TGTGCCAGCGCGGCTCGGGGAGGCTACACCTTC
TRBJ1-2,.,TRBV6-5,.,CASSYLGGYTF,TGTGCCAGCAGTTATCTAGGTGGCTACACCTTC
TRBJ2-7,few,TRBV4-2,.,CASSQSLAYEQYF,TGTGCCAGCAGCCAATCACTAGCCTACGAGCAGTACTTC
TRBJ1-1,few,TRBV7-9,.,CASSLGETGYFNTEAFF,TGTGCCAGCAGCTTGGGGGAGACAGGATATTTCAACACTGAAGCTTTCTTT
TRBJ2-7,.,TRBV30,.,CAWSDLGTQNLYEQYF,TGTGCCTGGAGTGACCTTGGGACACAAAATCTCTACGAGCAGTACTTC
TRBJ2-5,few,TRBV2,TRBD2,CASRREGTSETQYF,TGTGCCAGCAGGCGGGAGGGCACCTCAGAGACCCAGTACTTC
TRBJ2-7,.,TRBV5-5,TRBD1,CASSLTGVIGEQYF,TGTGCCAGCAGCTTGACAGGGGTCATAGGCGAGCAGTACTTC
TRBJ2-1,few,TRBV29-1,.,CSVEGLNEQFF,TGCAGCGTTGAAGGTCTAAATGAGCAGTTCTTC
TRBJ2-4,few,TRBV4-3,TRBD1,CASSQRPDRGNIQYF,TGCGCCAGCAGCCAAAGACCGGACAGGGGCAACATTCAGTACTTC
TRBJ1-1,.,TRBV10-3,TRBD1,CAIKRTGGTEAFF,TGTGCCATCAAGCGGACAGGGGGGACTGAAGCTTTCTTT
TRBJ2-6,.,TRBV4-1,.,CASSQDGSSGANVLTF,TGCGCCAGCAGCCAAGATGGCAGCTCTGGGGCCAACGTCCTGACTTTC
TRBJ1-1,.,TRBV2,.,CASRGAQGLNTEAFF,TGTGCCAGCAGGGGGGCACAGGGTTTGAACACTGAAGCTTTCTTT
TRBJ1-1,few,TRBV18,TRBD1,CASSPGTGNTEAFF,TGTGCCAGCTCACCAGGGACAGGGAACACTGAAGCTTTCTTT
TRBJ1-5,.,TRBV18,.,CASSPSGQPQHF,TGTGCCAGCTCACCATCGGGTCAGCCCCAGCATTTT
TRBJ2-3,few,TRBV18,TRBD1,CASSGQGQDTQYF,TGTGCCAGCTCAGGACAGGGTCAAGATACGCAGTATTTT